This T cell receptor beta chain appears in the sequencing data of a study of T cell responses to AZD1222 COVID-19 vaccine. Study at large: Pooling was applied to second doses at about 4 or about 12 weeks.

Between the trimmed V and J ends, which lost 4 bases and 1 base, there was a span of 13 bases. The germline CDR1 and CDR2 sequences are KGHSH and LQKENI. This CDR3 spans 16 amino acids. Study-wide results and caveats: Baseline seropositivity occurred in only six AZD1222 recipients. Possibly, clonal diversity was underestimated; donors were largely white British and included more females. Reportedly, close to half of spike-specific TCRs are directed against unmutated variant regions.

To note about this clone: The antigen remains unidentified.

TCRdb's copy holds only in-frame clones and misses some; the assay was immunoSEQ multiplex PCR. In the table there are about 110,000 clones, around 90% of which are singletons. The input for sequencing was peripheral blood, taken on day 0 of AZD1222 vaccination. J is TRBJ2-2 and V is TRBV18; perhaps TRBD2 as D (6 bases). This TCR was recovered from an adult in good health. In DNA form, the CDR3 reads TGTGCCAGCTCACTCGAGGGACTTGAGAACACCGGGGAGCTGTTTTTT. Its translation: CASSLEGLENTGELFF.